Reported below is one TCR beta chain. This specimen includes other DNA sequences encoding the same CDR3. Participants, 18 to 89 years old, spanned fewer than 25 US areas. In assigning cohorts, the study relied on participant-reported clinical history. Exposed enrollees had met someone with a PCR-confirmed or clinician-diagnosed COVID-19 case at some point within the 2 weeks before study entry. The record originates from a study of blood T cell repertoires in COVID-19. Study background: The United States, Italy and Spain supplied acute and convalescent COVID-19 samples.

The assay was immunoSEQ multiplex PCR, and TCRdb's table has in-frame clones only and misses some. The profile shows some 300,000 clones, 85% to 95% of them singletons. Germline CDR1 is SGHAT and CDR2 is FQNNGV. Trimming took off 5 bases at V and 3 bases at J, with 10 bases between the two ends. This CDR3 has 13 residues. This chain links TRBV11-2 with TRBJ1-1; unclear D gene. Sequences were obtained from PBMCs or T cells enriched from blood (not recorded which). The sequence was collected from a young woman who had been exposed to COVID-19. The DNA of the CDR3 is TGTGCCAGCAGCCTCGATAGAGACACTGAAGCTTTCTTT. Protein: CASSLDRDTEAFF.